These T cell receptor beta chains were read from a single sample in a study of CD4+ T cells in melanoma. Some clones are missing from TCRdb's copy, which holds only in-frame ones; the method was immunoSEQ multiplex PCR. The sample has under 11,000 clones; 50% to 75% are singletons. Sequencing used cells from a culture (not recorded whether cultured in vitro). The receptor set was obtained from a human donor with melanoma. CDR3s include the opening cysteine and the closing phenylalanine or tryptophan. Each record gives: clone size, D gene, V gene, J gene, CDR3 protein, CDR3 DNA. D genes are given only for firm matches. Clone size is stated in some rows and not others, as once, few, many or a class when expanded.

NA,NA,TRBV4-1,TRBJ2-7,CASSRGTAAYEQYF,TGCGCCAGCAGCCGGGGGACGGCTGCGTACGAGCAGTACTTC
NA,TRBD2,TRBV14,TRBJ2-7,CASSQDRGVWTYEQYF,TGTGCCAGCAGCCAAGATCGGGGGGTCTGGACCTACGAGCAGTACTTC
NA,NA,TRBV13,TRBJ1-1,CASSPVRQVTEAFF,TGTGCCAGCAGCCCCGTACGGCAGGTAACTGAAGCTTTCTTT
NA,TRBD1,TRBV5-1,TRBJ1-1,CASSLAGQGGPEAFF,TGCGCCAGCAGCTTGGCCGGACAGGGGGGACCTGAAGCTTTCTTT
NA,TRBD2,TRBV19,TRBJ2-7,CASSSSGGVSYEQYF,TGTGCCAGTAGCTCCAGCGGGGGAGTCTCCTACGAGCAGTACTTC
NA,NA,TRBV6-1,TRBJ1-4,CASSKGPTNEKLFF,TGTGCCAGCAGTAAGGGTCCAACTAATGAAAAACTGTTTTTT
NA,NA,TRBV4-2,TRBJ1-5,CASSQGANQPQHF,TGTGCCAGCAGCCAAGGGGCGAATCAGCCCCAGCATTTT
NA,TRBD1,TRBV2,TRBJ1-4,CASRDRGEKLFF,TGTGCCAGCAGGGACAGGGGTGAAAAACTGTTTTTT
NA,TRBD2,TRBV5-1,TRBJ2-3,CASSTTSSEDTQYF,TGCGCCAGCAGCACGACTAGCTCTGAAGATACGCAGTATTTT
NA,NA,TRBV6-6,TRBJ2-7,CARLVGYYEQYF,TGTGCCAGGCTGGTAGGGTACTACGAGCAGTACTTC
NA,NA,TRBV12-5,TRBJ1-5,CASGFGGWPEGNQPQHF,TGTGCTAGTGGTTTTGGGGGCTGGCCGGAAGGAAATCAGCCCCAGCATTTT
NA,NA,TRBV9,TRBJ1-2,CASSRGVYGYTF,TGTGCCAGCAGCAGAGGGGTCTATGGCTACACCTTC
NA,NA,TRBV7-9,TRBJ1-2,CASSFGLSDGYTF,TGTGCCAGCAGCTTTGGCCTATCGGATGGCTACACCTTC
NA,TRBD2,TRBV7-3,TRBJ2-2,CASSLGLANTGELFF,TGTGCCAGCAGCTTAGGACTAGCGAACACCGGGGAGCTGTTTTTT
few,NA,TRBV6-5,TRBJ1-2,CASSYSGYGYTF,TGTGCCAGCAGTTACTCTGGCTATGGCTACACCTTC
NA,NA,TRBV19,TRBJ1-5,CASTNGGTAEPQHF,TGTGCCAGTACAAATGGGGGTACGGCGGAGCCCCAGCATTTT
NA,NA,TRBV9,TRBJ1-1,CASSVTFPGEAFF,TGTGCCAGCAGCGTAACATTCCCAGGGGAAGCTTTCTTT
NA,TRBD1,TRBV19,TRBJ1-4,CASSMRGTGKEKLFF,TGTGCCAGTAGTATGAGGGGGACAGGGAAGGAAAAACTGTTTTTT
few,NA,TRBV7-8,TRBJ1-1,CASSLQANGGTEAFF,TGTGCCAGCAGCCTCCAGGCCAATGGAGGGACTGAAGCTTTCTTT
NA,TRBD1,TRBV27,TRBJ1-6,CASSYRQGVGSPLHF,TGTGCCAGCAGCTACAGACAGGGGGTCGGATCACCCCTCCACTTT
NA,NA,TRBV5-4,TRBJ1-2,CASSQALYGYTF,TGTGCCAGCAGCCAGGCGTTATATGGCTACACCTTC
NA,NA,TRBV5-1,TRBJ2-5,CASSSAETQYF,TGCGCCAGCAGCTCTGCAGAGACCCAGTACTTC
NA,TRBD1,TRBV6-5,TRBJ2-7,CAIKTTGGRTYEQYF,TGTGCCATCAAAACAACAGGGGGCCGTACCTACGAGCAGTACTTC
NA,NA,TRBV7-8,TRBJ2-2,CASSLPRRMAVTGELFF,TGTGCCAGCAGCTTGCCTAGGAGGATGGCGGTCACCGGGGAGCTGTTTTTT
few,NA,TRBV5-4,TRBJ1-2,CASSHRGGNYGYTF,TGTGCCAGCAGCCACCGTGGGGGGAACTATGGCTACACCTTC
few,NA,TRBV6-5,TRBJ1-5,CASRRQGGSNQPQHF,TGTGCCAGCAGGAGGCAGGGAGGCAGCAATCAGCCCCAGCATTTT
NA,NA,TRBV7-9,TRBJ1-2,CASSKGRDGAYGYTF,TGTGCCAGCAGTAAGGGGCGCGACGGGGCCTATGGCTACACCTTC
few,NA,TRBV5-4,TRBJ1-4,CASSLNRATNEKLFF,TGTGCCAGCAGCTTGAACAGGGCCACTAATGAAAAACTGTTTTTT
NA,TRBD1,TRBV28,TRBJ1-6,CASSLWDRQRPISPLHF,TGTGCCAGCAGTTTATGGGACAGGCAGCGTCCGATTTCACCCCTCCACTTT
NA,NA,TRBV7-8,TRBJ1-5,CASSLGIGSGQPQHF,TGTGCCAGCAGCTTGGGTATTGGTTCAGGTCAGCCCCAGCATTTT
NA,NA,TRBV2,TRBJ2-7,CASTERGARYEQYF,TGTGCCAGCACCGAACGGGGGGCCAGGTACGAGCAGTACTTC
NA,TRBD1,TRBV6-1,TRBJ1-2,CASNILGDRGLGYTF,TGTGCCAGCAATATACTTGGGGACAGGGGGCTCGGCTACACCTTC
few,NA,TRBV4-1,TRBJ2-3,CASSQEWADTQYF,TGCGCCAGCAGCCAAGAGTGGGCAGATACGCAGTATTTT
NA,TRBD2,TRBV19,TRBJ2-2,CAVRAGLANTGELFF,TGTGCCGTTAGAGCGGGACTAGCGAACACCGGGGAGCTGTTTTTT
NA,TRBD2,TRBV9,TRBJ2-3,CASSVAGGGGTPTDTQYF,TGTGCCAGCAGCGTAGCGGGCGGCGGGGGTACCCCCACAGATACGCAGTATTTT
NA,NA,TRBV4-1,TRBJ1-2,CASSPRSTGRSLDGYTF,TGCGCCAGCAGCCCCCGGAGTACTGGACGGTCTTTGGATGGCTACACCTTC
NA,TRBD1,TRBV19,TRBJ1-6,CASQGQTAYNSPLHF,TGTGCCAGCCAGGGACAGACAGCCTATAATTCACCCCTCCACTTT
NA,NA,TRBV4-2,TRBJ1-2,CASSPGSEVYGYTF,TGTGCCAGCAGCCCTGGATCGGAAGTCTATGGCTACACCTTC
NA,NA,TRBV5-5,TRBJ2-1,CASSLVTLANEQFF,TGTGCCAGCAGCTTGGTGACCCTCGCCAATGAGCAGTTCTTC
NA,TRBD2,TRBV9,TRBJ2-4,CASSPRLAGAKNIQYF,TGTGCCAGCAGCCCCAGACTAGCGGGAGCCAAAAACATTCAGTACTTC
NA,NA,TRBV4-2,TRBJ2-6,CASSQGTGKSGANVLTF,TGTGCCAGCAGCCAAGGCACAGGGAAATCTGGGGCCAACGTCCTGACTTTC
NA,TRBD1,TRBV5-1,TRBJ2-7,CASSLTGGYEQYF,TGCGCCAGCAGCTTGACAGGGGGCTACGAGCAGTACTTC
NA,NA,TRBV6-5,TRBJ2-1,CASSYSVGGDEQFF,TGTGCCAGCAGTTACTCTGTTGGCGGCGATGAGCAGTTCTTC
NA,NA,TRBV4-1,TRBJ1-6,CASSQEYGAGSPLHF,TGCGCCAGCAGCCAAGAGTACGGTGCGGGTTCACCCCTCCACTTT
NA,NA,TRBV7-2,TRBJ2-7,CASSQIMGQREYF,TGTGCCAGCAGCCAAATTATGGGTCAGCGCGAGTACTTC
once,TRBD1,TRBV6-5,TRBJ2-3,CASSEDRGRNTQYF,TGTGCCAGCAGTGAGGACAGGGGAAGGAATACGCAGTATTTT